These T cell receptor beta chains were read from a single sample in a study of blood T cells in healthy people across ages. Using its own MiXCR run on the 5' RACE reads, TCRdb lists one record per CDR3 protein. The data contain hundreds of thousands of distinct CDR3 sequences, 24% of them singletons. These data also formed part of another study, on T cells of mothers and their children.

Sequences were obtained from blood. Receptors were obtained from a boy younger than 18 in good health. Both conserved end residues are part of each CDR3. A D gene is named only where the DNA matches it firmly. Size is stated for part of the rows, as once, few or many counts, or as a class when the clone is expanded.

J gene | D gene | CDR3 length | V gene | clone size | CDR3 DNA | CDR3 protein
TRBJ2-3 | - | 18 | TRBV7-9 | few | TGTGCCAGCAGCTTATACGGGGTCGCTTCTCCTAGCACAGATACGCAGTATTTT | CASSLYGVASPSTDTQYF
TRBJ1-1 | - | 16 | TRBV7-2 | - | TGTGCCAGCAGCTCCCGACAGAGGAGAGTGGGCACTGAAGCTTTCTTT | CASSSRQRRVGTEAFF
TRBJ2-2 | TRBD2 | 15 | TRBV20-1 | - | TGCAGTGCTAAAGCTAGCGGGAGTGAGACCGGGGAGCTGTTTTTT | CSAKASGSETGELFF
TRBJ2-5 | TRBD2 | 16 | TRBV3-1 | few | TGTGCCAGCAGCCAAGGAACTAGCGGGGGGGAAGAGACCCAGTACTTC | CASSQGTSGGEETQYF
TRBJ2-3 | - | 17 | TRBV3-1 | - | TGTGCCAGCAGCCAAGGGGACTTCCTTGACCCCACAGATACGCAGTATTTT | CASSQGDFLDPTDTQYF
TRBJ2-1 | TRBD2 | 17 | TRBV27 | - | TGTGCCAGCAGTGAAAGACTAGCGGGAGTCCCTAGCTATGAGCAGTTCTTC | CASSERLAGVPSYEQFF
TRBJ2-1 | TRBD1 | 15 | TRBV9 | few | TGTGCCAGCAGCGCCGAGGGACAGGGGGTCAATGAGCAGTTCTTC | CASSAEGQGVNEQFF
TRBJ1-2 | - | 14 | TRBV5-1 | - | TGCGCCAGCAGCTTGTTTGGGGACAACTATGGCTACACCTTC | CASSLFGDNYGYTF
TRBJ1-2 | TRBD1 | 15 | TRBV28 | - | TGTGCCAGCAGTCCCACCGGGACAGCGACCTATGGCTACACCTTC | CASSPTGTATYGYTF
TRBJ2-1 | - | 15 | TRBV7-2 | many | TGTGCCAGCAGCACGGCGAAAAGCTCCTACAATGAGCAGTTCTTC | CASSTAKSSYNEQFF
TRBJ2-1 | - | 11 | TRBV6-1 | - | TGTGCCAGCAGTGATGCGGGTGAGCAGTTCTTC | CASSDAGEQFF